Sequencing of this T cell receptor beta chain was carried out in a study of blood T cell repertoires in COVID-19. V was pared by 0 bases and J by 7 bases, with 6 bases between. The CDR3 has 13 amino acids. Germline V lookup: CDR1 LGHNA, CDR2 YSLEER. TCRdb's table, derived via immunoSEQ multiplex PCR, lists solely in-frame clones and lacks some. The sample yields approximately 390,000 clones, around nine tenths seen once. This receptor was identified in a woman aged 45-60 years who had recovered from COVID-19. The chain combines TRBV4-3 with TRBJ2-2, with no clear D. Sequencing used PBMCs or T cells enriched from blood (not recorded which). The CDR3 nucleotides read TGCGCCAGCAGCCAAGAGTCAGGCGGGGAGCTGTTTTTT. It translates to CASSQESGGELFF.